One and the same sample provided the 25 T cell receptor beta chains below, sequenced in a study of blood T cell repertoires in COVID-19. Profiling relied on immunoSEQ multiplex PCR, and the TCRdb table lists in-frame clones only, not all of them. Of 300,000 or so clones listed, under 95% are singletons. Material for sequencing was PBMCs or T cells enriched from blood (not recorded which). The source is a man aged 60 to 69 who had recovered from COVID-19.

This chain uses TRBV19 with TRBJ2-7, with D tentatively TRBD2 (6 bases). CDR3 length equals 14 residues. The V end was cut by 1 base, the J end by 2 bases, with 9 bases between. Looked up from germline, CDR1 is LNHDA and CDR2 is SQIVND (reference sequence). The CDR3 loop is CASSIVEGPYEQYF. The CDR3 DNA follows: TGTGCCAGTAGTATAGTGGAGGGGCCCTACGAGCAGTACTTC.

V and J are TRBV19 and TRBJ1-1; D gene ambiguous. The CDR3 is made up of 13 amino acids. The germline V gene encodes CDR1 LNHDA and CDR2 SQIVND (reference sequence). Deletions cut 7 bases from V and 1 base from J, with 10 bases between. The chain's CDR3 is CASINYGNTEAFF. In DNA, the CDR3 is TGTGCCAGTATTAACTACGGGAACACTGAAGCTTTCTTT.

Here the CDR3 DNA reads TGTGCCAGCAGTCTGGGACAGGGAAACACCATATATTTT. As protein: CASSLGQGNTIYF. The chain uses TRBV27 and TRBJ1-3, with 7 bases lining up with TRBD1. The ends lost 5 bases at V and 4 bases at J; junction bases unmatched: 2. The CDR3 is 13 residues long. CDR1 and CDR2 (germline): MNHEY, SMNVEV (reference sequence).

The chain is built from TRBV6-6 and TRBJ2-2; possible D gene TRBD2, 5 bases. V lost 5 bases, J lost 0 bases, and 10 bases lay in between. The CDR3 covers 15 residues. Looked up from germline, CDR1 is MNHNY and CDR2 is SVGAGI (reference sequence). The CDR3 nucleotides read TGTGCCAGCAGTCCACAGAGGGCGAACACCGGGGAGCTGTTTTTT. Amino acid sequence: CASSPQRANTGELFF.

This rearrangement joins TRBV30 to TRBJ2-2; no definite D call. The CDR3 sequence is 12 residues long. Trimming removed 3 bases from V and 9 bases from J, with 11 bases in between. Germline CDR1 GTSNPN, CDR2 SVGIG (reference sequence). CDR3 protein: CAWSRTGRELFF. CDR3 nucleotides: TGTGCCTGGAGCCGCACTGGTCGGGAGCTGTTTTTT.

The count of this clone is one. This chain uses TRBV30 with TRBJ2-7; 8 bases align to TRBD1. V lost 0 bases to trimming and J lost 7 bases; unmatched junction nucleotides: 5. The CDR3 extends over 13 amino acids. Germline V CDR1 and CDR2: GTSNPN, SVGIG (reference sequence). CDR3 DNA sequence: TGTGCCTGGAGTGTACAGGGGGGATCTGAGCAGTACTTC. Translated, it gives CAWSVQGGSEQYF.

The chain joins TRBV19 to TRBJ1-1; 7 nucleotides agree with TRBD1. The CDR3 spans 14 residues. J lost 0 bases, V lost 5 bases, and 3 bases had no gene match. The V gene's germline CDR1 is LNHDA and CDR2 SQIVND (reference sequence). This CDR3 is CASSGDSLNTEAFF. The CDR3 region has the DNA TGTGCCAGTAGTGGGGACAGCTTGAACACTGAAGCTTTCTTT.

Written as DNA, the CDR3 is TGTGCCACCAGTGATTTTGGGGTTAGCGGGAGTCGGGAGACCCAGTACTTC. It yields the protein CATSDFGVSGSRETQYF. J is TRBJ2-5 and V is TRBV24-1, with TRBD2 matching over 9 bases. The CDR3 contains 17 residues. V lost 1 base and J lost 5; bases outside the gene matches: 10. CDR1 and CDR2 (germline): KGHDR, SFDVKD.

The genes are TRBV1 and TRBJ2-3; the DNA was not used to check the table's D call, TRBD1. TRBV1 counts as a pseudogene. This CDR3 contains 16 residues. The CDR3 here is CTSSRYRGPVADTQYF. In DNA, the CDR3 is TGCACCAGCAGCCGGTACAGGGGGCCGGTGGCAGATACGCAGTATTTT.

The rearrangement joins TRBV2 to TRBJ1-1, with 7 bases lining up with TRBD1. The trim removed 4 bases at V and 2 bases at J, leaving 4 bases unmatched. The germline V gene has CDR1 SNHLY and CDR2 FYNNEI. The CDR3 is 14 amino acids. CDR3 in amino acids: CASSGDRVNTEAFF. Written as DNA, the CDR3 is TGTGCCAGCAGTGGCGACAGGGTCAACACTGAAGCTTTCTTT.

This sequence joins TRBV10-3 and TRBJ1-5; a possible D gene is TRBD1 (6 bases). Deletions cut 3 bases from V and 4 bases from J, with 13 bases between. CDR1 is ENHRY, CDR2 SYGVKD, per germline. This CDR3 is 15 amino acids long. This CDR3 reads CAISEVQGRNQPQHF. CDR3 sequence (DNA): TGTGCCATCAGTGAAGTGCAGGGGAGAAATCAGCCCCAGCATTTT.

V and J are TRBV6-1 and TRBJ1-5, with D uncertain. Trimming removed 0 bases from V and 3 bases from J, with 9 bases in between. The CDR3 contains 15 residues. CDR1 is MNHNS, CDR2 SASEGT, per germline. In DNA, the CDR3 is TGTGCCAGCAGTGAAGCTCAGGTAATCAATCAGCCCCAGCATTTT. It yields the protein CASSEAQVINQPQHF.

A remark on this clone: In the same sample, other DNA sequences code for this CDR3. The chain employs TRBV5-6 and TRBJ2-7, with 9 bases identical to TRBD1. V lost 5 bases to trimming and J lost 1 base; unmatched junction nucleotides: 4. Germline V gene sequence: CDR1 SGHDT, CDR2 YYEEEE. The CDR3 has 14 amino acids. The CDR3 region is CASSPGTGSYEQYF. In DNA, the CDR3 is TGTGCCAGCAGTCCCGGGACAGGGTCCTACGAGCAGTACTTC.

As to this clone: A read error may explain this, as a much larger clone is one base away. The CDR3 coding sequence is TGTGCCAGTAGTATAGGGGGGGGAAGCTCCTACGAGCAGTACTTC. Translation gives CASSIGGGSSYEQYF. The chain has TRBV19 and TRBJ2-7, with 7 positions matching TRBD2. There are 15 residues in the CDR3. The trim removed 1 base at V and 0 bases at J, leaving 3 bases unmatched. CDR1 and CDR2 (germline): LNHDA, SQIVND (reference sequence).

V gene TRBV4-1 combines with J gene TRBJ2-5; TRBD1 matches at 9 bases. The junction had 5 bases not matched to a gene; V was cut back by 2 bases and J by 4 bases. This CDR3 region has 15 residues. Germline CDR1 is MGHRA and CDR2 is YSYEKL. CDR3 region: CASSQRTGAGETQYF. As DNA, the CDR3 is TGCGCCAGCAGCCAACGGACAGGGGCCGGAGAGACCCAGTACTTC.

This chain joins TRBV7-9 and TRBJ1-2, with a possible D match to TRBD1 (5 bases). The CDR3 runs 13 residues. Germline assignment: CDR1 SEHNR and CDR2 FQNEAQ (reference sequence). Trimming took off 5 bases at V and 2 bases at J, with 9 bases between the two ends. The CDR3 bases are TGTGCCAGCAGCAAGGACACAAACTATGGCTACACCTTC. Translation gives CASSKDTNYGYTF.

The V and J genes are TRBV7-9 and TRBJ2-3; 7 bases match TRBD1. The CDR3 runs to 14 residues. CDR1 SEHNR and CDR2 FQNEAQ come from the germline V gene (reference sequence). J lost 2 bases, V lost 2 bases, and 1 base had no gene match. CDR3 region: CASSLTGDTDTQYF. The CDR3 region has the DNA TGTGCCAGCAGCTTAACAGGGGACACAGATACGCAGTATTTT.

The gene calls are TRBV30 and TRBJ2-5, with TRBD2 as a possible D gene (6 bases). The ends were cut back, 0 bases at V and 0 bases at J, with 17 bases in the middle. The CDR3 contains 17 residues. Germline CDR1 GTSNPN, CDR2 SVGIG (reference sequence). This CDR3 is CAWSVLVGKRDQETQYF. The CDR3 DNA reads TGTGCCTGGAGTGTACTTGTGGGAAAGCGGGACCAAGAGACCCAGTACTTC.

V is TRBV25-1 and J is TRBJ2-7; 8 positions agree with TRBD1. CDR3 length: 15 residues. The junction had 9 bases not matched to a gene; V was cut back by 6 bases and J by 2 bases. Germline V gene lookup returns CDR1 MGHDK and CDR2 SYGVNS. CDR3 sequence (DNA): TGTGCCAGCAGAGAGACAGGGGTCCTGGCCTACGAGCAGTACTTC. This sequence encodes CASRETGVLAYEQYF.

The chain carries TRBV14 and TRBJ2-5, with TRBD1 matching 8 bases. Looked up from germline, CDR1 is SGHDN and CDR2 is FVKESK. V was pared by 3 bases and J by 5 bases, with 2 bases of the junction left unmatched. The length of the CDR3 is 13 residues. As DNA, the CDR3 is TGTGCCAGCAGCCAGGGGACAGGCGAGACCCAGTACTTC. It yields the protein CASSQGTGETQYF. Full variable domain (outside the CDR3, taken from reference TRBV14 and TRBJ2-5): EAGVTQFPSHSVIEKGQTVTLRCDPISGHDNLYWYRRVMGKEIKFLLHFVKESKQDESGMPNNRFLAERTGGTYSTLKVQPAELEDSGVYFCASSQGTGETQYFGPGTRLLVL.

CDR3 sequence (DNA): TGTGCCAGCAGCTTGAGGCCGGACAGGGGGCCAGATACGCAGTATTTT. Its translation is CASSLRPDRGPDTQYF. The V call is TRBV7-3, the J call TRBJ2-3, with 11 bases matching TRBD1. The length of the CDR3 is 16 residues. V lost 3 bases to trimming and J lost 4 bases; unmatched junction nucleotides: 6. Germline V lookup: CDR1 SGHTA, CDR2 FQGTGA.

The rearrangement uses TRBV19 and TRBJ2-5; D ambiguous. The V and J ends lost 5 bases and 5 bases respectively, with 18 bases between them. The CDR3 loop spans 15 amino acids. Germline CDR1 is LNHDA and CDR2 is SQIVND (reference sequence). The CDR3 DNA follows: TGTGCCAGTAGTCCCCGTCTCCGAGAGTGGGAGACCCAGTACTTC. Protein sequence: CASSPRLREWETQYF.

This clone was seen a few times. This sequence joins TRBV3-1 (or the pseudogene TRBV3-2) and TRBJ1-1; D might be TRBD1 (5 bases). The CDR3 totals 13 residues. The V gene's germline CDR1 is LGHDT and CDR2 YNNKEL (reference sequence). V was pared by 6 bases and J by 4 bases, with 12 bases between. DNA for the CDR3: TGTGCCAGCAGATCCCAGGGAACCACTGAAGCTTTCTTT. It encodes CASRSQGTTEAFF.

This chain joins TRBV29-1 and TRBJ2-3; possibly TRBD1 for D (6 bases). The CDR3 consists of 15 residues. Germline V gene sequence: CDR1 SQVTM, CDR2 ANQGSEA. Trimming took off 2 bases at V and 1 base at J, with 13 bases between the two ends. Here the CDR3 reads CSVERGSHRTDTQYF. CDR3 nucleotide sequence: TGCAGCGTTGAAAGGGGGTCACATCGCACAGATACGCAGTATTTT.

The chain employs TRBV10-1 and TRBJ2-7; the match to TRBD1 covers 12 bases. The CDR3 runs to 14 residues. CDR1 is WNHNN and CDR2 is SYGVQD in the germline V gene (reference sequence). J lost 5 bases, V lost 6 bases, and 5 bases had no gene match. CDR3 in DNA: TGCGCCAGCAGCTCCGGGACAGGGGGCAACGAGCAGTACTTC. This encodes CASSSGTGGNEQYF.